Below, 26 T cell receptor beta chains from the same sample are listed, as sequenced in a study of cytomegalovirus exposure and HLA in healthy donors. Use of 60 Vbeta and 13 Jbeta primers characterized the PCR. TCRdb keeps only in-frame clones here, not all; method: immunoSEQ multiplex PCR. The table shows about 200,000 clones, with roughly 81% occurring only once. Material: PBMCs. The receptor set was obtained from a woman in her twenties or thirties in good health and CMV-seropositive.

This clone occurred a few times. This chain uses TRBV19 with TRBJ1-5, with 7 nucleotides matching TRBD1. The V gene end was trimmed by 3 bases and the J gene end by 6 bases; junction bases not matched to a gene: 11. Germline CDR1 LNHDA, CDR2 SQIVND (reference sequence). The CDR3 has 16 residues. The CDR3 protein is CASSMGGNRGRQPQHF. The CDR3 region has the DNA TGTGCCAGTAGTATGGGGGGCAACAGGGGACGTCAGCCCCAGCATTTT.

This clone has only one observation. J is TRBJ2-1 and V is TRBV7-9; 8 positions match TRBD2. CDR3 length: 15 residues. Germline V gene data show CDR1 as SEHNR and CDR2 as FQNEAQ (reference sequence). With 8 bases clipped from V and 3 bases from J, the junction kept 9 bases outside the gene matches. CDR3 DNA sequence: TGTGCCAGCGCCCCGAGGGCGGGAGGCTACAATGAGCAGTTCTTC. Encoded protein: CASAPRAGGYNEQFF.

The rearrangement uses TRBV27 and TRBJ2-7; 8 bases line up with TRBD2. CDR1 MNHEY and CDR2 SMNVEV come from the germline V gene (reference sequence). The CDR3 loop spans 16 amino acids. V was pared by 11 bases and J by 2 bases, with 17 bases of the junction left unmatched. The CDR3 sequence is CARGLGHSGAPYEQYF. For the CDR3, the DNA is TGTGCCCGCGGACTGGGGCATAGCGGGGCCCCCTACGAGCAGTACTTC.

The chain carries TRBV28 and TRBJ1-2; maybe TRBD1 (5 bases). The CDR3 extends over 13 amino acids. CDR1 and CDR2 from the germline V gene are MDHEN and SYDVKM. Trimming took off 6 bases at V and 1 base at J, with 9 bases between the two ends. The CDR3 loop reads CASRTGLNYGYTF. The DNA for the CDR3 is TGTGCCAGCAGGACGGGACTTAACTATGGCTACACCTTC.

The chain has TRBV6-4 and TRBJ2-7, with TRBD1 as a possible D gene (8 bases). V was shortened by 6 bases and J by 6 bases, with 15 bases between the two germline ends. Germline V gene lookup returns CDR1 MRHNA and CDR2 SNTAGT. The CDR3 is 13 amino acids. CDR3 protein: CASSESGTGEQYF. CDR3 sequence (DNA): TGTGCCAGCAGCGAGAGCGGGACAGGCGAGCAGTACTTC.

The V and J genes are TRBV7-3 and TRBJ2-3; tentative D call: TRBD2 (5 bases). The CDR3 spans 14 residues. Trimming removed 6 bases at V and 0 bases at J, with 10 bases between. Germline V lookup: CDR1 SGHTA, CDR2 FQGTGA. The CDR3 region is CASRLGGSTDTQYF. The CDR3 DNA reads TGTGCCAGCAGGTTAGGCGGGAGCACAGATACGCAGTATTTT.

This chain connects TRBV19 to TRBJ2-2; TRBD1 matches 10 bases. V lost 6 bases to trimming and J lost 4 bases; unmatched junction nucleotides: 2. CDR3 length equals 14 residues. The germline gives CDR1 LNHDA, CDR2 SQIVND (reference sequence). The CDR3 DNA sequence: TGTGCCAGTAGCAGGGACAGGGGCACCGGGGAGCTGTTTTTT. The encoded protein is CASSRDRGTGELFF.

The genes are TRBV19 and TRBJ1-3; D is unresolved. This CDR3 contains 15 residues. V dropped 6 bases and J dropped 0 bases, with 12 bases sitting between them. CDR1 and CDR2 from the germline V gene are LNHDA and SQIVND (reference sequence). CDR3 in amino acids: CASRGPRNSGNTIYF. CDR3 sequence (DNA): TGTGCCAGTAGAGGTCCTAGGAACTCTGGAAACACCATATATTTT.

In its sample, this clone was seen a few times. The chain uses TRBV2 and TRBJ2-1; 7 positions agree with TRBD2. Germline CDR1 reads SNHLY; CDR2 reads FYNNEI. The CDR3 length is 14 residues. V lost 0 bases, J lost 7 bases, and 3 bases stayed unmatched. The CDR3 DNA reads TGTGCCAGCAGTGAAGCGGGGGGGTGGAATGAGCAGTTCTTC. Residues: CASSEAGGWNEQFF.

V and J are TRBV18 and TRBJ2-2; D possibly corresponds to TRBD1 (5 bases). The CDR3 extends over 16 amino acids. V was shortened by 1 base and J by 6 bases, with 15 bases between the two germline ends. Germline CDR1 reads KGHSH; CDR2 reads LQKENI. Written as DNA, the CDR3 is TGTGCCAGCTCACCACGGGTGGGGCTGTCGGCCGGGGAGCTGTTTTTT. Its protein product is CASSPRVGLSAGELFF. Full variable domain (missing parts from reference TRBV18 and TRBJ2-2): NAGVMQNPRHLVRRRGQEARLRCSPMKGHSHVYWYRQLPEEGLKFMVYLQKENIIDESGMPKERFSAEFPKEGPSILRIQQVVRGDSAAYFCASSPRVGLSAGELFFGEGSRLTVL.

The gene calls are TRBV15 and TRBJ2-2, with D possibly TRBD1 on 6 matching bases. This CDR3 is 14 amino acids long. V was trimmed by 3 bases and J by 10 bases, leaving 15 bases between them. Germline V gene lookup returns CDR1 LNHNV and CDR2 YYDKDF (reference sequence). CDR3 bases: TGTGCCACCAGCAGCGCGCGGTGGGGGCCGGAGCTGTTTTTT. This encodes CATSSARWGPELFF.

V usage is TRBV5-8 and J usage is TRBJ2-1, with 13 bases fitting TRBD2. J lost 1 base, V lost 2 bases, and 9 bases had no gene match. CDR1 and CDR2 (germline): SGHTS, YDEGEE. The length of the CDR3 is 19 residues. The CDR3 is CASSLGGLAGIYSYNEQFF. The DNA of the CDR3 is TGTGCCAGCAGCTTAGGGGGACTAGCGGGAATCTATTCCTACAATGAGCAGTTCTTC.

This chain joins TRBV28 and TRBJ2-5; perhaps TRBD2 as D (6 bases). The DNA end is more similar to TRBJ2-7, so the J call may be wrong. Germline CDR1 reads MDHEN; CDR2 reads SYDVKM. CDR3 size: 15 residues. The CDR3 DNA is TGTGCCAGCAGTCTTCAGGCGGGACCCACCTACGAGCAGTACTTC. Protein product: CASSLQAGPTYEQYF.

The gene calls are TRBV5-1 and TRBJ1-2; no definite D call. The V gene lost 2 bases and the J gene lost 2 bases, with 10 bases spanning the gap. There are 14 residues in the CDR3. Germline V gene data show CDR1 as SGHRS and CDR2 as YFSETQ. CDR3 amino acids: CASSFGVSNYGYTF. CDR3 in DNA: TGCGCCAGCAGCTTCGGGGTTTCCAACTATGGCTACACCTTC.

In this sample, this clone turned up a few times. The chain employs TRBV21-1 and TRBJ2-7; TRBD2, the D gene given by the table, was not confirmed from the DNA. TRBV21-1 constitutes a pseudogene. The CDR3 sequence is 10 residues long. The CDR3 DNA reads as TGCCTCAGAGGGTACCACGAGCAGTACTTC. It yields the protein CLRGYHEQYF.

This rearrangement joins TRBV2 to TRBJ2-7; 8 bases are a match to TRBD2. Germline V gives CDR1 SNHLY, CDR2 FYNNEI. Unmatched junction bases numbered 16, after V lost 8 bases and J lost 4 bases. The CDR3 runs 16 residues. In nucleotides, the CDR3 is TGTGCCAGCTGTTTTGGCCGGCTAGCGGGCCAATACGAGCAGTACTTC. As protein: CASCFGRLAGQYEQYF.

This chain joins TRBV5-1 and TRBJ2-3, with D possibly being TRBD2 (5 bases). The V gene's germline CDR1 is SGHRS and CDR2 YFSETQ. Between the trimmed V and J ends, which lost 4 bases and 1 base, there was a span of 13 bases. CDR3 size: 15 residues. In DNA form, the CDR3 reads TGCGCCAGCAGCCGCGGGTGGGGAGGCACAGATACGCAGTATTTT. Its translation is CASSRGWGGTDTQYF.

The chain joins TRBV6-1 to TRBJ2-5, with a tentative D call TRBD2 (5 bases). The DNA end is more similar to TRBJ2-7, so the J call may be wrong. In germline, CDR1 is MNHNS, CDR2 SASEGT. The CDR3 length is 15 residues. The CDR3 DNA reads as TGTGCCAGCAGTCTGTTTGGCCAGGAGGCTCTCGAGCAGTACTTC. Protein product: CASSLFGQEALEQYF.

About this clone: Other DNA sequences in the sample encode the same CDR3. CDR3 DNA sequence: TGCAGCCTCTCGCCAGGGCAGGGTCAGCCCCAGCATTTT. It specifies CSLSPGQGQPQHF. V gene TRBV29-1 combines with J gene TRBJ1-5; a weak D match, TRBD1 (5 bases). The CDR3 is 13 amino acids. Germline V gene lookup returns CDR1 SQVTM and CDR2 ANQGSEA. The V end lost 8 bases, the J end lost 6 bases, and 17 bases lay between the germline ends.

The chain combines TRBV29-1 with TRBJ2-7, with 8 bases identical to TRBD2. J was trimmed by 6 bases and V by 5 bases; bases with no gene match: 9. Germline values: CDR1 SQVTM, CDR2 ANQGSEA. This CDR3 spans 13 amino acids. CDR3 sequence reads: CSVPRGEQGEQYF. Here the CDR3 DNA reads TGCAGCGTTCCGCGGGGGGAGCAAGGCGAGCAGTACTTC.

This clone has more than one count but fewer than ten. The J gene is TRBJ2-7, the V gene TRBV29-1, with 7 bases fitting TRBD1. J lost 0 bases, V lost 4 bases, and 12 bases had no gene match. Germline assignment: CDR1 SQVTM and CDR2 ANQGSEA. This CDR3 is built from 16 residues. The CDR3 DNA reads as TGCAGCGTTGTGGGGCAGACAGGGATGAGCTCCTACGAGCAGTACTTC. It specifies CSVVGQTGMSSYEQYF.

This clone has only one observation. V usage is TRBV5-4 and J usage is TRBJ2-7; D is uncertain. Germline CDR1 and CDR2: SGHNT and YYREEE (reference sequence). Trimming pared 0 bases from V and 6 bases from J, leaving 10 bases between. The CDR3 is 13 residues long. This CDR3 is CASSLDSPGEQYF. In DNA form, the CDR3 reads TGTGCCAGCAGCTTGGACAGTCCCGGCGAGCAGTACTTC. Based on the CDR3 plus reference TRBV5-4 and TRBJ2-7, the full variable domain is ETGVTQSPTHLIKTRGQQVTLRCSSQSGHNTVSWYQQALGQGPQFIFQYYREEENGRGNFPPRFSGLQFPNYSSELNVNALELDDSALYLCASSLDSPGEQYFGPGTRLTVT.

The chain combines TRBV5-1 with TRBJ2-3; D is possibly TRBD2 (5 bases). V gave up 4 bases and J gave up 5 bases, with 8 bases separating them. This CDR3 is 12 amino acids long. Germline V gene lookup returns CDR1 SGHRS and CDR2 YFSETQ. DNA for the CDR3: TGCGCCAGCAGCCCACGGGGAGATACGCAGTATTTT. Residues: CASSPRGDTQYF.

This clone has a handful of counts. The V and J genes are TRBV4-2 and TRBJ2-7, with D possibly matching TRBD2 (6 bases). The CDR3 contains 13 residues. V was shortened by 0 bases and J by 7 bases, with 10 bases between the two germline ends. Germline lookup yields CDR1 LGHNA and CDR2 YNFKEQ. The CDR3 sequence: CASSQEGDSEQYF. In DNA form, the CDR3 reads TGTGCCAGCAGCCAAGAAGGGGACTCGGAGCAGTACTTC.

The chain links TRBV7-3 to TRBJ2-2; TRBD2 matches 10 bases. The CDR3 consists of 17 residues. Trimming took 1 base from V and 9 from J; bases not matched to a gene: 11. Germline V gene sequence: CDR1 SGHTA, CDR2 FQGTGA. CDR3 loop: CASSLKICASGGWELFF. The DNA for the CDR3 is TGTGCCAGCAGCTTAAAAATTTGCGCTAGCGGGGGTTGGGAGCTGTTTTTT. Variable domain in full (rest from reference TRBV7-3 and TRBJ2-2): GAGVSQTPSNKVTEKGKYVELRCDPISGHTALYWYRQSLGQGPEFLIYFQGTGAADDSGLPNDRFFAVRPEGSVSTLKIQRTERGDSAVYLCASSLKICASGGWELFFGEGSRLTVL.

The chain carries TRBV15 and TRBJ2-3; 10 bases are a match to TRBD2. CDR3 length equals 17 residues. Per the germline V gene, CDR1 is LNHNV and CDR2 is YYDKDF (reference sequence). Unmatched junction bases numbered 7, after V lost 0 bases and J lost 4 bases. CDR3: CATSRDPSGGAADTQYF. The DNA of the CDR3 is TGTGCCACCAGCAGAGATCCCAGCGGGGGGGCAGCAGATACGCAGTATTTT.